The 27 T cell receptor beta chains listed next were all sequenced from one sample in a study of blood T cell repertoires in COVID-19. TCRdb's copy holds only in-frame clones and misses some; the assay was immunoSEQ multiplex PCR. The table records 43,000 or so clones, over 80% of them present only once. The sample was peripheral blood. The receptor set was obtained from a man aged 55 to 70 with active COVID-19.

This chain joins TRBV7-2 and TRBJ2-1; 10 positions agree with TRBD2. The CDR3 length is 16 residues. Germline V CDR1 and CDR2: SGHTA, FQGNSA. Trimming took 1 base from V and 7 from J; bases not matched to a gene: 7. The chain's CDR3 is CASSLDRAGGLNEQFF. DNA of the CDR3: TGTGCCAGCAGCTTAGACCGAGCGGGGGGGCTTAATGAGCAGTTCTTC.

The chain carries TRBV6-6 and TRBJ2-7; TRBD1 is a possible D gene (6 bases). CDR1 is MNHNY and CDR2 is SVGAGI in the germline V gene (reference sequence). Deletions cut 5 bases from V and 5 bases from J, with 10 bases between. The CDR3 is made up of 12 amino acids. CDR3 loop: CASSDYRDEQYF. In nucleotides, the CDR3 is TGTGCCAGCAGTGACTACAGGGACGAGCAGTACTTC.

The CDR3 sequence: CASSPEGQGTEAFF. CDR3 bases: TGTGCCAGCAGCCCGGAGGGGCAGGGTACTGAAGCTTTCTTT. This chain links TRBV5-4 with TRBJ1-1; possible D gene TRBD1, 5 bases. The V end was cut by 4 bases, the J end by 5 bases, with 15 bases between. Germline CDR1 is SGHNT and CDR2 is YYREEE (reference sequence). The CDR3 loop spans 14 amino acids. Based on the CDR3 plus reference TRBV5-4 and TRBJ1-1, the full variable domain is ETGVTQSPTHLIKTRGQQVTLRCSSQSGHNTVSWYQQALGQGPQFIFQYYREEENGRGNFPPRFSGLQFPNYSSELNVNALELDDSALYLCASSPEGQGTEAFFGQGTRLTVV.

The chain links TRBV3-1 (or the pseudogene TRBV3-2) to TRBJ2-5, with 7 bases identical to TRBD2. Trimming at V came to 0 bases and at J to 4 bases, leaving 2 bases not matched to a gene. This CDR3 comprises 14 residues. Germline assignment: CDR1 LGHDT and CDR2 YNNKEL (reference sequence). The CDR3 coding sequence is TGTGCCAGCAGCCAAGATAGCGGGCGAGAGACCCAGTACTTC. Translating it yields CASSQDSGRETQYF.

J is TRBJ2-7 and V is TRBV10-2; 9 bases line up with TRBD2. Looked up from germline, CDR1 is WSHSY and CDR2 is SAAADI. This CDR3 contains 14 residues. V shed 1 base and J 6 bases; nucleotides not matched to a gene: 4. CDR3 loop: CASSEWASGVEQYF. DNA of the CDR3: TGCGCCAGCAGTGAGTGGGCTAGCGGGGTCGAGCAGTACTTC.

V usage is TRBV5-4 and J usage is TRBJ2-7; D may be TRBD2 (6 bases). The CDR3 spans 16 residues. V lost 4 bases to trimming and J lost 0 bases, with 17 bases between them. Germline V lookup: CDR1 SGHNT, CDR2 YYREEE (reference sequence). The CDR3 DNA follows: TGTGCCAGCAGCGTCCTGAATAGCGGCGACTCCTACGAGCAGTACTTC. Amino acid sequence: CASSVLNSGDSYEQYF.

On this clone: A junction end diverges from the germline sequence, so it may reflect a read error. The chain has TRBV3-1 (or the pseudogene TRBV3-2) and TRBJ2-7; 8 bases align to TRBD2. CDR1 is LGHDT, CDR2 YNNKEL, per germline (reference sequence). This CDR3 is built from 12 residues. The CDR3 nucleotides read TGTGCCAGCAGCCAAGATCGGGGGGGGTTTTCCTTC. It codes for CASSQDRGGFSF.

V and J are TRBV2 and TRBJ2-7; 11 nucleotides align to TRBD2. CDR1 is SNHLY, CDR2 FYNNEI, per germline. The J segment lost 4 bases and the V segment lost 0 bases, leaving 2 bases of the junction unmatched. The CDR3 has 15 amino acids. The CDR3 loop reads CASSEAASGRYEQYF. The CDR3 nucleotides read TGTGCCAGCAGTGAAGCGGCTAGCGGGAGGTACGAGCAGTACTTC.

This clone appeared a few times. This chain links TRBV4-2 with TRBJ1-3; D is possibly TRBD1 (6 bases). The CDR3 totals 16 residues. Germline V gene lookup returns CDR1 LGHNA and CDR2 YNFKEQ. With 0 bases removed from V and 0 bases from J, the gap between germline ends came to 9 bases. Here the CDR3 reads CASSQDRGFSGNTIYF. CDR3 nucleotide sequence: TGTGCCAGCAGCCAAGACAGGGGCTTCTCTGGAAACACCATATATTTT.

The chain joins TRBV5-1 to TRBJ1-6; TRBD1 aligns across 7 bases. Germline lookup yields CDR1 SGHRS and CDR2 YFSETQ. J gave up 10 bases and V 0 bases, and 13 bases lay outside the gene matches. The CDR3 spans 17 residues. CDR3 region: CASSLGSVQGRMSPLHF. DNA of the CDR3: TGCGCCAGCAGCTTGGGGTCCGTACAGGGGAGGATGTCACCCCTCCACTTT.

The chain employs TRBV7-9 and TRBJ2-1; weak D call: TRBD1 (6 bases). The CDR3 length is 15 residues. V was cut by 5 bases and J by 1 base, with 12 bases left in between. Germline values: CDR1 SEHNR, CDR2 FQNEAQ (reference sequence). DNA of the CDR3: TGTGCCAGCAGCCCAGGGGTCGATTCCTACAATGAGCAGTTCTTC. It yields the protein CASSPGVDSYNEQFF. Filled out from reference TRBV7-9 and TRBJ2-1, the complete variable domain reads DTGVSQNPRHKITKRGQNVTFRCDPISEHNRLYWYRQTLGQGPEFLTYFQNEAQLEKSRLLSDRFSAERPKGSFSTLEIQRTEQGDSAMYLCASSPGVDSYNEQFFGPGTRLTVL.

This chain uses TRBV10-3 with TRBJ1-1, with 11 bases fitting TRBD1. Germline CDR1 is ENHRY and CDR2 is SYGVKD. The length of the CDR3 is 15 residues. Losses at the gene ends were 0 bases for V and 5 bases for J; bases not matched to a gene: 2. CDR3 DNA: TGTGCCATCAGTGAGTCGGGACAGGGGGATACTGAAGCTTTCTTT. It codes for CAISESGQGDTEAFF.

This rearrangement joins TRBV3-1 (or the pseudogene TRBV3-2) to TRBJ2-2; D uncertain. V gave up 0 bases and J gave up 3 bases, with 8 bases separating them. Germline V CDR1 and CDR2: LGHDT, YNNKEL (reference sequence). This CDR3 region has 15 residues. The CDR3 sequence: CASSQDPGYTGELFF. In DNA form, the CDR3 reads TGTGCCAGCAGCCAAGATCCTGGCTACACCGGGGAGCTGTTTTTT.

The CDR3 region is CASSHLGDTQYF. As DNA, the CDR3 is TGTGCCAGCAGCCACCTCGGAGATACGCAGTATTTT. The chain uses TRBV3-1 (or the pseudogene TRBV3-2) and TRBJ2-3, with D unresolved. V lost 3 bases, J lost 5 bases, and 6 bases lay in between. Germline CDR1 is LGHDT and CDR2 is YNNKEL (reference sequence). This CDR3 contains 12 residues.

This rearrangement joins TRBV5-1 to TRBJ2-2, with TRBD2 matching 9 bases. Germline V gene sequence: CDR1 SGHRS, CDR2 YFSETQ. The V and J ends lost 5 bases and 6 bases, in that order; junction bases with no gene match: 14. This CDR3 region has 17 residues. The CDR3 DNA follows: TGCGCCAGCAGTTGGGGGACTAGCAGAAGTTCCGCCGGGGAGCTGTTTTTT. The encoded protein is CASSWGTSRSSAGELFF.

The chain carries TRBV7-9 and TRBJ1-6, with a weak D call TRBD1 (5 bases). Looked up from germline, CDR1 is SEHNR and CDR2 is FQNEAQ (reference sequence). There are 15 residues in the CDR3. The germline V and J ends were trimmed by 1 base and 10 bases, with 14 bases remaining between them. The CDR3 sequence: CASSLEMGRESPLHF. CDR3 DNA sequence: TGTGCCAGCAGCTTAGAGATGGGGCGGGAATCACCCCTCCACTTT.

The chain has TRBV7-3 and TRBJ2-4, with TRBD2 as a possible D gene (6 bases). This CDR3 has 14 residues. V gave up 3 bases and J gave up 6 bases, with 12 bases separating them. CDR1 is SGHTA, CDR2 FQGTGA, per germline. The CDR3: CASSLTGGPNIQYF. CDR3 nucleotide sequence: TGTGCCAGCAGCTTGACCGGGGGACCAAACATTCAGTACTTC.

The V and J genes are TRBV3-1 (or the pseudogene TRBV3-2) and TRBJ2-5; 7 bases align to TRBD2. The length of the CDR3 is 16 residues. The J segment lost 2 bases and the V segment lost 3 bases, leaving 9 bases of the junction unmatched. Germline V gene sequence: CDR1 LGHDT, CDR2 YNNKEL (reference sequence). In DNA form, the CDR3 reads TGTGCCAGCAGCCACCCTTCTGGGGGGGGTCAAGAGACCCAGTACTTC. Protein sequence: CASSHPSGGGQETQYF.

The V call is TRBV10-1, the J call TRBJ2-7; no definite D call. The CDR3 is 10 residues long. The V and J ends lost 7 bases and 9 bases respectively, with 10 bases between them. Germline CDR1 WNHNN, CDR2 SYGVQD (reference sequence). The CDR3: CASICPVQYF. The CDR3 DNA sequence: TGCGCCAGCATCTGCCCGGTGCAGTACTTC.

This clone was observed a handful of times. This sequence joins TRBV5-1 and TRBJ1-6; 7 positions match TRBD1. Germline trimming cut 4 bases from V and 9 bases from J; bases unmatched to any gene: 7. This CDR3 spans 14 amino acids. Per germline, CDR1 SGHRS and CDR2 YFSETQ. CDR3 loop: CASSGGQWPSPLHF. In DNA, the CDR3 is TGCGCCAGCAGCGGGGGACAGTGGCCTTCACCCCTCCACTTT.

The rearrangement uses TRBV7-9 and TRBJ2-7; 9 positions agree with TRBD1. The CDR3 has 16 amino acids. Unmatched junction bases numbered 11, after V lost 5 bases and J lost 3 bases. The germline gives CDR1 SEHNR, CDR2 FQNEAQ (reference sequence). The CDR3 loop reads CASSPPAGTGNYEQYF. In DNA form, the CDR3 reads TGTGCCAGCAGCCCTCCCGCCGGGACAGGGAACTACGAGCAGTACTTC.

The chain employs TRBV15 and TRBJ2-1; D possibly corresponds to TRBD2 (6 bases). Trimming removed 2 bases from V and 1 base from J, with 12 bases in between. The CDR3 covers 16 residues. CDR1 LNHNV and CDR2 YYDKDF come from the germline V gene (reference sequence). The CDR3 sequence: CATSRSEGLSYNEQFF. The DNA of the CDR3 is TGTGCCACCAGCAGATCGGAGGGACTTTCCTACAATGAGCAGTTCTTC.

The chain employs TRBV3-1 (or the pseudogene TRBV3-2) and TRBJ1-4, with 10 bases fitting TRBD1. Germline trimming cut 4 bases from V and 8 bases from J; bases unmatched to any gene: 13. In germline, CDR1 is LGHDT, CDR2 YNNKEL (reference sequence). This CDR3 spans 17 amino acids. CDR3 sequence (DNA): TGTGCCAGCAGCCCCCGAGGGCGGGACAGGGGTGGAGAAAAACTGTTTTTT. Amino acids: CASSPRGRDRGGEKLFF.

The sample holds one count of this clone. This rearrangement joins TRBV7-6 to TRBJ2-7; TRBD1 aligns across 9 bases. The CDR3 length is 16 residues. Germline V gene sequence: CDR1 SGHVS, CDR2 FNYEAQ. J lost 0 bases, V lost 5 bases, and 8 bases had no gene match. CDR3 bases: TGTGCCAGCAGCGGTCCCGGGACAGGGAGCTCCTACGAGCAGTACTTC. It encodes CASSGPGTGSSYEQYF.

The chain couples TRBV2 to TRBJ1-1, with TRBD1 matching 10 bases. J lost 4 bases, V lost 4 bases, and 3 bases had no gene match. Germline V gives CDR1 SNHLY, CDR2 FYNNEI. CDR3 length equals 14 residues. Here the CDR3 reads CASSARDRGTEAFF. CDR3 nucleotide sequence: TGTGCCAGCAGTGCACGGGACAGGGGCACTGAAGCTTTCTTT.

For the CDR3, the DNA is TGCGCCAGCAGCTTGGCCGCAGGGGGCGTCAACAATGAGCAGTTCTTC. As protein: CASSLAAGGVNNEQFF. This rearrangement joins TRBV5-1 to TRBJ2-1; TRBD1 matches 8 bases. V lost 0 bases to trimming and J lost 5 bases; unmatched junction nucleotides: 7. The CDR3 loop spans 16 amino acids. Per germline, CDR1 SGHRS and CDR2 YFSETQ.

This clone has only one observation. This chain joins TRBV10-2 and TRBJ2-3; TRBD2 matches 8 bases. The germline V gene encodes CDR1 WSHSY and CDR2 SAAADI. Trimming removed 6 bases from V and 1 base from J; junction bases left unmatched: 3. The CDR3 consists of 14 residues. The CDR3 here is CASRSGGGTDTQYF. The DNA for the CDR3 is TGCGCCAGCAGGAGCGGGGGAGGCACAGATACGCAGTATTTT.